This is a list of T cell receptor beta chains from one sample in a study of T cell responses to AZD1222 COVID-19 vaccine. TCRdb's table, derived via immunoSEQ multiplex PCR, lists solely in-frame clones and lacks some. The data show about 120,000 clones, more than 85% seen once. This specimen was peripheral blood, taken on day 0 of AZD1222 vaccination. These receptors originate from an adult in good health. Each CDR3 is given with its conserved first and last residue. A D gene is named only where the DNA matches it firmly. The size entry is marked missing in some rows and otherwise reads once, few, many or a size class.

>TRBV7-2|TRBJ2-7|TRBD2|NA|15
CASSPRTSGNFEQYF
TGTGCCAGCAGCCCGAGAACTAGCGGGAACTTCGAGCAGTACTTC
>TRBV5-5|TRBJ2-1|TRBD2|once|15
CASSTSPSGSMGWFF
TGTGCCAGCAGCACCTCACCTAGCGGGAGCATGGGGTGGTTCTTC
>TRBV12-3/TRBV12-4|TRBJ1-2|TRBD1|NA|11
CASGQGVGYTF
TGTGCCAGCGGACAGGGGGTGGGCTACACCTTC
>TRBV15|TRBJ2-3|NA|NA|13
CATSSQGTDTQYF
TGTGCCACCAGCAGTCAGGGCACAGATACGCAGTATTTT
>TRBV5-8|TRBJ2-3|TRBD1|NA|17
CAIRPWAGTGTADTQYF
TGTGCCATCCGACCCTGGGCCGGGACAGGGACGGCAGATACGCAGTATTTT
>TRBV3-1/TRBV3-2|TRBJ1-3|NA|NA|14
CASSQGGGGGTIYF
TGTGCCAGCAGCCAAGGCGGTGGCGGAGGCACCATATATTTT
>TRBV27|TRBJ2-1|NA|NA|12
CASSPRLNEQFF
TGTGCCAGCAGTCCAAGGTTGAATGAGCAGTTCTTC
>TRBV24-1|TRBJ1-1|TRBD1|NA|15
CATSDPGTANTEAFF
TGTGCCACCAGTGACCCAGGGACAGCGAACACTGAAGCTTTCTTT
>TRBV14|TRBJ2-1|TRBD1|NA|13
CASSQAGGGEQFF
TGTGCCAGCAGCCAAGCAGGGGGCGGTGAGCAGTTCTTC
>TRBV6-5|TRBJ1-5|NA|NA|11
CASRGGQPQHF
TGTGCCAGCAGGGGGGGGCAGCCCCAGCATTTT
>TRBV6-2/TRBV6-3|TRBJ2-2|NA|NA|17
CASSYSIQGPPTGELFF
TGTGCCAGCAGTTACTCGATCCAGGGCCCCCCCACCGGGGAGCTGTTTTTT
>TRBV9|TRBJ2-5|NA|NA|14
CASSTHPSEETQYF
TGTGCCAGCAGCACCCATCCTAGCGAAGAGACCCAGTACTTC
>TRBV5-6|TRBJ1-5|NA|NA|14
CASSLGQTFVPQHF
TGTGCCAGCAGCTTGGGACAGACTTTCGTGCCCCAGCATTTT
>TRBV7-9|TRBJ1-1|NA|NA|15
CASSFSSAENTEAFF
TGTGCCAGCAGCTTTAGTTCCGCGGAGAACACTGAAGCTTTCTTT
>TRBV19|TRBJ1-5|NA|NA|12
CASSNRVQPQHF
TGTGCCAGTAGTAACAGGGTTCAGCCCCAGCATTTT
>TRBV27|TRBJ1-1|NA|NA|15
CASTERGALNTEAFF
TGTGCCAGCACCGAGCGAGGGGCCTTGAACACTGAAGCTTTCTTT